Following are 24 T cell receptor beta chains from one sample sequenced in a study of cytomegalovirus exposure and HLA in healthy donors. Primers: 60 Vbeta forward and 13 Jbeta reverse. Libraries were prepared by immunoSEQ multiplex PCR; TCRdb keeps only in-frame clonotypes and omits some of them. Found here are about 160,000 clones, around four fifths of them singletons; the top ten hold 1.3%. The material sequenced was PBMCs. The receptors stem from a woman aged 50 to 65 in good health and CMV-seronegative.

The chain recombines TRBV27 with TRBJ1-1; maybe TRBD1 (6 bases). CDR1 and CDR2 from the germline V gene are MNHEY and SMNVEV (reference sequence). The CDR3 spans 16 residues. V was shortened by 2 bases and J by 3 bases, with 16 bases between the two germline ends. The CDR3 coding sequence is TGTGCCAGCAGTTTAAAGGCAGGGGTATCGGACACTGAAGCTTTCTTT. As protein: CASSLKAGVSDTEAFF.

The genes are TRBV7-9 and TRBJ2-7, with TRBD1 identical over 7 bases. V gave up 5 bases and J gave up 5 bases; unmatched junction bases: 15. The CDR3 is 16 residues long. CDR1 is SEHNR and CDR2 is FQNEAQ in the germline V gene (reference sequence). CDR3 DNA: TGTGCCAGCAGCCCCCTCCGGACAGGTGGTGCAGACGAGCAGTACTTC. This gives the protein CASSPLRTGGADEQYF.

J is TRBJ2-1 and V is TRBV7-9, with 9 bases matching TRBD2. The length of the CDR3 is 14 residues. Losses at the gene ends were 5 bases for V and 11 bases for J; bases not matched to a gene: 10. Germline V CDR1 and CDR2: SEHNR, FQNEAQ (reference sequence). The CDR3 DNA follows: TGTGCCAGCAGCGTTAGCGGGGGTGCCCCCCAGCAGTTCTTC. It specifies CASSVSGGAPQQFF.

V and J are TRBV18 and TRBJ2-5; D remains unclear. V lost 1 base and J 0 bases, leaving 12 bases between the germline ends. CDR1 and CDR2 from the germline V gene are KGHSH and LQKENI. The CDR3 runs to 16 residues. The CDR3 sequence: CASSPLPPNYQETQYF. The CDR3 region has the DNA TGTGCCAGCTCACCACTCCCTCCCAACTACCAAGAGACCCAGTACTTC.

The rearrangement uses TRBV15 and TRBJ1-3; possibly TRBD1 for D (6 bases). The CDR3 has 18 amino acids. Germline lookup yields CDR1 LNHNV and CDR2 YYDKDF (reference sequence). Trimming shortened V by 0 bases and J by 1 base, and 16 bases separated the two germline ends. CDR3 loop: CATSRDDRTERSGNTIYF. The DNA of the CDR3 is TGTGCCACCAGCAGAGATGATAGGACAGAGCGGTCTGGAAACACCATATATTTT.

This clone was seen a handful of times. Other DNA sequences in this sample translate to the same CDR3. This chain uses TRBV6-1 with TRBJ1-2; D call uncertain. There are 13 residues in the CDR3. The ends were cut back, 1 base at V and 2 bases at J, with 5 bases in the middle. CDR1 is MNHNS, CDR2 SASEGT, per germline. In DNA form, the CDR3 reads TGTGCCAGCAGTGAAGGCAGGAACTATGGCTACACCTTC. Encoded protein: CASSEGRNYGYTF.

This sequence joins TRBV30 and TRBJ1-4; 9 positions match TRBD1. The ends lost 7 bases at V and 6 bases at J; junction bases unmatched: 6. Germline values: CDR1 GTSNPN, CDR2 SVGIG (reference sequence). This CDR3 comprises 13 residues. Here the CDR3 DNA reads TGTGCCTTTGACCGGGACAGGGATGAAAAACTGTTTTTT. Translated, it gives CAFDRDRDEKLFF. The full variable domain, rest sourced from reference TRBV30 and TRBJ1-4, is SQTIHQWPATLVQPVGSPLSLECTVEGTSNPNLYWYRQAAGRGLQLLFYSVGIGQISSEVPQNLSASRPQDRQFILSSKKLLLSDSGFYLCAFDRDRDEKLFFGSGTQLSVL.

This chain connects TRBV28 to TRBJ1-2; D unresolved. CDR3 length: 11 residues. V was clipped by 5 bases and J by 2 bases, with 3 bases between them. The germline V gene encodes CDR1 MDHEN and CDR2 SYDVKM. The CDR3 sequence: CASSQNYGYTF. The CDR3 DNA reads TGTGCCAGCAGTCAGAACTATGGCTACACCTTC.

This clone was detected once. This rearrangement joins TRBV6-5 to TRBJ2-7; D may be TRBD1 (6 bases). CDR1 is MNHEY, CDR2 SVGAGI, per germline. Trimming shortened V by 6 bases and J by 0 bases, and 12 bases separated the two germline ends. The CDR3 spans 14 residues. CDR3 in DNA: TGTGCCAGCAGCCGCGGACAGAACTCCTACGAGCAGTACTTC. Translation: CASSRGQNSYEQYF.

The sample holds a few counts of this clone. This chain joins TRBV19 and TRBJ1-5; 8 bases line up with TRBD1. CDR3 size: 15 residues. Germline-derived CDR1 and CDR2 are LNHDA and SQIVND (reference sequence). V was clipped by 3 bases and J by 7 bases; unmatched bases: 8. CDR3 sequence (DNA): TGTGCCAGTAGTATTCTTCCAGGGGGCGGGCAGCCCCAGCATTTT. Its translation is CASSILPGGGQPQHF.

This clone was found once. Here the CDR3 DNA reads TGTGCCAGCAGTTTAGCGGAAGCCTACGAGCAGTACTTC. Residues: CASSLAEAYEQYF. The chain employs TRBV2 and TRBJ2-7, with D possibly being TRBD2 (6 bases). CDR3 length equals 13 residues. CDR1 and CDR2 (germline): SNHLY, FYNNEI. Trimming removed 5 bases at V and 2 bases at J, with 10 bases between. The full variable domain, its missing parts supplied by reference TRBV2 and TRBJ2-7, is EPEVTQTPSHQVTQMGQEVILRCVPISNHLYFYWYRQILGQKVEFLVSFYNNEISEKSEIFDDQFSVERPDGSNFTLKIRSTKLEDSAMYFCASSLAEAYEQYFGPGTRLTVT.

A note on this clone: One end of the junction is discordant with germline, which a read error may explain. The chain employs TRBV28 and TRBJ1-6, with D possibly matching TRBD1 (6 bases). The CDR3 is 13 amino acids. CDR1 is MDHEN and CDR2 is SYDVKM in the germline V gene. CDR3 loop: CASSFSGDSPLHF. CDR3 DNA sequence: TGTGCCAGCAGTTTCTCAGGGGATTCTCCCCTCCACTTT.

The V gene is TRBV2, the J gene TRBJ1-2; D is undetermined. Germline V gene lookup returns CDR1 SNHLY and CDR2 FYNNEI. This CDR3 spans 15 amino acids. Between the trimmed V and J ends, which lost 1 base and 0 bases, there was a span of 9 bases. Here the CDR3 DNA reads TGTGCCAGCAGTGAAGAACTGCTATCTAACTATGGCTACACCTTC. Its translation: CASSEELLSNYGYTF.

Only one count was recorded for this clone. The chain recombines TRBV28 with TRBJ2-4; D is unresolved. Trimming took 3 bases from V and 1 from J, leaving 16 bases between them. This CDR3 has 17 residues. Germline CDR1 and CDR2: MDHEN and SYDVKM. CDR3 nucleotide sequence: TGTGCCAGCAGTTTCTTGGGCTATCGTGGGGCCAAAAACATTCAGTACTTC. This codes for CASSFLGYRGAKNIQYF. The whole variable domain, remainder taken from reference TRBV28 and TRBJ2-4, is DVKVTQSSRYLVKRTGEKVFLECVQDMDHENMFWYRQDPGLGLRLIYFSYDVKMKEKGDIPEGYSVSREKKERFSLILESASTNQTSMYLCASSFLGYRGAKNIQYFGAGTRLSVL.

The V and J genes are TRBV18 and TRBJ1-3; D is perhaps TRBD1 (6 bases). The germline gives CDR1 KGHSH, CDR2 LQKENI. V shed 4 bases and J shed 1 base, with 14 bases lying between them. The CDR3 covers 16 residues. The CDR3 region has the DNA TGTGCCAGCTCACAATTGGCAGGGGCTTCTGGAAACACCATATATTTT. Protein product: CASSQLAGASGNTIYF.

Comments on this clone: Germline is not matched at one junction end, which may reflect a read error. V is TRBV5-1 and J is TRBJ2-6; no clear D gene. Germline CDR1 reads SGHRS; CDR2 reads YFSETQ. The CDR3 is 12 amino acids. CDR3 DNA sequence: TGCGCCAGCAGCTTGGATTTGTTTAACGTAGCTTTC. Its protein is CASSLDLFNVAF. Using reference TRBV5-1 and TRBJ2-6 for the parts outside the CDR3, the full variable domain is KAGVTQTPRYLIKTRGQQVTLSCSPISGHRSVSWYQQTPGQGLQFLFEYFSETQRNKGNFPGRFSGRQFSNSRSEMNVSTLELGDSALYLCASSLDLFNVAFGAGSRLTVL.

The V call is TRBV27, the J call TRBJ1-2; TRBD1 matches at 8 bases. This CDR3 is built from 13 residues. J gave up 8 bases and V 6 bases, and 8 bases lay outside the gene matches. Germline V lookup: CDR1 MNHEY, CDR2 SMNVEV (reference sequence). CDR3 amino acids: CASSYPTGEGYTF. As DNA, the CDR3 is TGTGCCAGCAGCTACCCGACAGGGGAAGGCTACACCTTC.

The chain employs TRBV6-6 and TRBJ2-7; possibly TRBD2 for D (5 bases). This CDR3 contains 16 residues. CDR1 and CDR2 (germline): MNHNY, SVGAGI (reference sequence). The V and J ends lost 4 bases and 0 bases respectively, with 16 bases between them. The CDR3, as DNA: TGTGCCAGCAGTTCGCCCGGCCTACGGGGCTCCTACGAGCAGTACTTC. It is translated as CASSSPGLRGSYEQYF.

This clone was seen more than once but under ten times. The chain employs TRBV2 and TRBJ2-3; 9 bases match TRBD2. In germline, CDR1 is SNHLY, CDR2 FYNNEI. V lost 10 bases to trimming and J lost 6 bases; unmatched junction nucleotides: 14. The CDR3 spans 15 residues. As DNA, the CDR3 is TGTGCCACCCGCCTGGACGCGGGAGGGACGGATACGCAGTATTTT. Its protein is CATRLDAGGTDTQYF.

The chain is built from TRBV4-1 and TRBJ2-1, with D possibly matching TRBD1 (6 bases). Germline V lookup: CDR1 MGHRA, CDR2 YSYEKL. Trimming removed 1 base at V and 11 bases at J, with 6 bases between. CDR3 size: 11 residues. Here the CDR3 reads CASSQGGQQFF. CDR3 sequence (DNA): TGCGCCAGCAGCCAAGGGGGGCAGCAGTTCTTC.

CDR3 residues: CASSPGDSFYGYTF. The CDR3 nucleotides read TGTGCCAGCTCACCTGGGGACAGCTTCTATGGCTACACCTTC. V is TRBV18 and J is TRBJ1-2; TRBD1 aligns across 7 bases. CDR1 and CDR2 from the germline V gene are KGHSH and LQKENI. The CDR3 has 14 amino acids. V was pared by 3 bases and J by 4 bases, with 5 bases of the junction left unmatched.

The V gene is TRBV4-1, the J gene TRBJ2-3, with a tentative D call TRBD2 (6 bases). Trimming stripped 1 base from V and 6 bases from J, with 11 bases between. The CDR3 contains 14 residues. Germline V gene lookup returns CDR1 MGHRA and CDR2 YSYEKL. The CDR3 DNA reads as TGCGCCAGCAGCCAAGGGGGAGGCCACGATACGCAGTATTTT. Translating gives CASSQGGGHDTQYF.

This sequence joins TRBV7-2 and TRBJ2-3; 10 bases align to TRBD1. The V segment lost 4 bases and the J segment 2 bases; nucleotides outside the gene matches: 6. Germline-derived CDR1 and CDR2 are SGHTA and FQGNSA. The CDR3 sequence is 16 residues long. The CDR3 spells CASSSGTGAHTDTQYF. The DNA for the CDR3 is TGTGCCAGCAGCTCAGGGACAGGGGCCCACACAGATACGCAGTATTTT.

This chain uses TRBV7-2 with TRBJ1-5, with D perhaps matching TRBD1 (6 bases). Trimming cost V 1 base and J 11 bases, with 12 bases left between them. The germline V gene has CDR1 SGHTA and CDR2 FQGNSA. CDR3 length equals 13 residues. The CDR3 DNA reads as TGTGCCAGCAGCTTAGACAGGGAGGGTTCCCAGCATTTT. It encodes CASSLDREGSQHF.